The rows below give T cell receptor beta chains drawn from one sample of a study of blood T cell repertoires in COVID-19. Here immunoSEQ multiplex PCR was the method, and the copy in TCRdb shows in-frame clones only, minus some. This sample has approximately 120,000 clones; 70% to 90% occur once, and the top ten carry roughly 13%. Source material: peripheral blood. The receptors originated from a human donor in a cohort sampled during active COVID-19. Both conserved end residues are part of each CDR3. D genes are given only for firm matches. Size is stated for part of the rows, as once, few or many counts, or as a class when the clone is expanded.

clone_size,d_call,j_call,v_call,cdr3_nt,cdr3_aa
once,.,TRBJ1-2,TRBV7-2,TGTGCCAGCAGCTTACAGGGTACCTATGGCTACACCTTC,CASSLQGTYGYTF
.,.,TRBJ2-2,TRBV6-6,TGTGCCAGCAGCCCGTGGCGGGGAATCGGGGAGCTGTTTTTT,CASSPWRGIGELFF
.,TRBD2,TRBJ2-3,TRBV7-9,TGTGCCAGCAGCTGGCTCCCGGGACTAGCGGGGAGCACAGATACGCAGTATTTT,CASSWLPGLAGSTDTQYF
.,.,TRBJ1-2,TRBV3-1/TRBV3-2,TGTGCCAGCAGCCAAGACAGTAACTATGGCTACACCTTC,CASSQDSNYGYTF
.,.,TRBJ1-2,TRBV19,TGTGCCAGTAGCATGAGGCAGCCTAACTATGGCTACACCTTC,CASSMRQPNYGYTF
.,TRBD1,TRBJ2-5,TRBV19,TGTGCCAGTAGCCAGTCGAGCCAGGGGGCCCAGTACTTC,CASSQSSQGAQYF
.,.,TRBJ1-1,TRBV5-1,TGCGCCACTCGCAGGCTTTTGAACACTGAAGCTTTCTTT,CATRRLLNTEAFF
.,.,TRBJ2-7,TRBV27,TGTGCCAGCAGTTTAGGGTACGGGACACACTCCTACGAGCAGTACTTC,CASSLGYGTHSYEQYF
.,TRBD1,TRBJ1-2,TRBV7-9,TGTGCCAGCAGCCCTGGAACCAGCCGGGACAGGAGGTTTAGGGGTGGCTACACCTTC,CASSPGTSRDRRFRGGYTF
.,.,TRBJ1-6,TRBV6-5,TGTGCCAGCCTCCCGGACAAGTATAATTCACCCCTCCACTTT,CASLPDKYNSPLHF
.,.,TRBJ2-7,TRBV18,TGTGCCAGCTCACCACCCTCTAGCTACGAGCAGTACTTC,CASSPPSSYEQYF
.,.,TRBJ2-2,TRBV11-2,TGTGCCAGCAGCTTACTCCGCACCGGGGAGCTGTTTTTT,CASSLLRTGELFF
once,TRBD1,TRBJ2-4,TRBV19,TGTGCCAGTAGTATCCGAACAGGGGGCTCCCAAAACATTCAGTACTTC,CASSIRTGGSQNIQYF
.,TRBD1,TRBJ1-2,TRBV2,TGTGCCAGCAGTGAAGGGGGACAGCCTAACTATGGCTACACCTTC,CASSEGGQPNYGYTF
once,.,TRBJ2-3,TRBV5-5,TGTGCCAGCAGCTTGCGGGGAGGTACAGATACGCAGTATTTT,CASSLRGGTDTQYF
.,TRBD1,TRBJ1-6,TRBV27,TGTGCATCCCGGGACAGGGGAAATTCACCCCTCCACTTT,CASRDRGNSPLHF
.,.,TRBJ1-1,TRBV6-1,TGTGCCAGCAGTGAGCGGGGACCCATGAACACTGAAGCTTTCTTT,CASSERGPMNTEAFF
.,TRBD2,TRBJ2-5,TRBV6-1,TGTGCCAGCAGTGAAGAGCTGGCGGGGGGGCCACAAGAGACCCAGTACTTC,CASSEELAGGPQETQYF
.,TRBD1,TRBJ2-3,TRBV9,TGTGCCAGCAGCGTAGGGACAGGCTGGACAGATACGCAGTATTTT,CASSVGTGWTDTQYF
.,.,TRBJ2-7,TRBV27,TGTGCCAGCAGCACCGACGGGTACGAGCAGTACTTC,CASSTDGYEQYF
once,.,TRBJ1-2,TRBV6-5,TGTGCCAGCAGTTACTCGACGGGTTATGGCTACACCTTC,CASSYSTGYGYTF
.,.,TRBJ1-1,TRBV29-1,TGCAGCGTTAGGACTGCAGAAGCTTTCTTT,CSVRTAEAFF
.,TRBD1,TRBJ2-5,TRBV4-1,TGCGCCAGCAGCCCCGAGGGAAGACAGGGAATAGAGACCCAGTACTTC,CASSPEGRQGIETQYF
.,TRBD1,TRBJ1-2,TRBV15,TGTGCCACCAGCAGAGGAGGGGGCCATTGGGGCTACACCTTC,CATSRGGGHWGYTF
.,.,TRBJ2-3,TRBV3-1/TRBV3-2,TGTGCCAGCAGCCAGAGAACTAGCAACACAGATACGCAGTATTTT,CASSQRTSNTDTQYF
once,.,TRBJ2-7,TRBV7-9,TGTGCCAGCAGCTTAGCGGGGGGCGAGCAGTACTTC,CASSLAGGEQYF
.,TRBD1,TRBJ1-2,TRBV6-5,TGTGCCAGCAGGGAGACAGGGGACGGCTATGGCTACACCTTC,CASRETGDGYGYTF
.,.,TRBJ1-5,TRBV6-2/TRBV6-3,TGTGCCAGCAGTTATTTGATCGCGGGCAATCAGCCCCAGCATTTT,CASSYLIAGNQPQHF
.,.,TRBJ1-5,TRBV30,TGTGCCTGGAGTGTATCCCCCGGGCAGCCCCAGCATTTT,CAWSVSPGQPQHF
.,.,TRBJ1-6,TRBV18,TGTGCCAGCTCACGTACCAGTGATTATAATTCACCCCTCCACTTT,CASSRTSDYNSPLHF
.,TRBD2,TRBJ2-7,TRBV2,TGTGCCAGCCTTACTAGCGGGGGGTCGGAGCGGGCCTACGAGCAGTACTTC,CASLTSGGSERAYEQYF
.,TRBD1,TRBJ1-2,TRBV28,TGTGCCAGCAGAAATCCGTTGGGACAGGGCTATGGCTACACCTTC,CASRNPLGQGYGYTF
.,TRBD1,TRBJ2-4,TRBV4-1,TGCGCCAGCAGCCAGGGCACAGGGGGCCTGGCCAAAAACATTCAGTACTTC,CASSQGTGGLAKNIQYF
.,TRBD1,TRBJ1-2,TRBV6-5,TGTGCCAGCAGGACCGGGACAGGGGTCGGCTATGGCTACACCTTC,CASRTGTGVGYGYTF
.,.,TRBJ2-5,TRBV12-3/TRBV12-4,TGTGCCAGCAGTTGGGTCAGCGAAGAGACCCAGTACTTC,CASSWVSEETQYF
medium-sized,TRBD2,TRBJ2-1,TRBV12-3/TRBV12-4,TGTGCCAGCACACCCGGGGGGGGACATGAGCAGTTCTTC,CASTPGGGHEQFF
.,TRBD1,TRBJ1-4,TRBV5-1,TGCGCCAGCAGCCCCGGACAGGGGACGATCACAAATGAAAAACTGTTTTTT,CASSPGQGTITNEKLFF
once,TRBD1,TRBJ1-1,TRBV4-1,TGCGCCAGCAGCCTCGGGACAGGGAAAGCTGAAGCTTTCTTT,CASSLGTGKAEAFF
.,TRBD1,TRBJ1-5,TRBV6-5,TGTGCCAGCAGTTCGTCCGGGACAGGCCACAATCAGCCCCAGCATTTT,CASSSSGTGHNQPQHF
.,TRBD1,TRBJ1-6,TRBV3-1/TRBV3-2,TGTGCCAGCAGCCGAGCCGGGACAGGCGGTTCACCCCTCCACTTT,CASSRAGTGGSPLHF
once,.,TRBJ1-1,TRBV10-3,TGTGCCATCAGTGAATCAAAGGCAGGATTGAACACTGAAGCTTTCTTT,CAISESKAGLNTEAFF
.,TRBD1,TRBJ1-3,TRBV18,TGTGCCAGCTCACCAAACGGAGGGGGCACTGGAAACACCATATATTTT,CASSPNGGGTGNTIYF
.,TRBD1,TRBJ1-1,TRBV6-6,TGTGCCAGCAGTTACGGGGACAGGGCCCGGCCTGAAGCTTTCTTT,CASSYGDRARPEAFF
once,TRBD2,TRBJ2-1,TRBV6-6,TGTGCCAGCAGTCCAGCGGGGGGGCCCTACAATGAGCAGTTCTTC,CASSPAGGPYNEQFF
.,.,TRBJ2-7,TRBV2,TGTGCCAGTACAGGCTCTTCCTACGAGCAGTACTTC,CASTGSSYEQYF